The clone carrying this T cell receptor (beta chain) was seen once. Germline V gene sequence: CDR1 PRHDT, CDR2 FYEKMQ (reference sequence). V lost 5 bases to trimming and J lost 1 base; unmatched junction nucleotides: 12. The CDR3 is made up of 17 amino acids. The entry originates in a study of blood T cell repertoires in COVID-19. Here immunoSEQ multiplex PCR was the method, and the copy in TCRdb shows in-frame clones only, minus some. This sample has 160,000 or so clones, with 70% to 90% found just once. V usage is TRBV13 and J usage is TRBJ2-3; TRBD2 aligns across 7 bases. This receptor was taken from a human donor in a cohort sampled during active COVID-19. Material: peripheral blood. The CDR3 loop is CASSQPSAGAGTDTQYF. The CDR3 DNA is TGTGCCAGCAGCCAACCCTCGGCGGGAGCTGGCACAGATACGCAGTATTTT.